The sequence of this T cell receptor (beta chain) was determined in a study of blood T cell repertoires in COVID-19. Study at large: Nucleic acid was either cDNA or gDNA, and it came from T cells, B-cell-depleted T cells, or PBMCs.

The V and J ends lost 4 bases and 2 bases respectively, with 16 bases between them. There are 16 residues in the CDR3. Germline V lookup: CDR1 SGHTA, CDR2 FQGNSA. Here immunoSEQ multiplex PCR was the method, and the copy in TCRdb shows in-frame clones only, minus some. The repertoire holds roughly 200,000 clones, with about nine tenths as singletons. The chain links TRBV7-2 to TRBJ2-3; tentatively, D is TRBD2 (6 bases). The sequencing input was peripheral blood. The receptor was derived from a man between 35 and 55 years old with acute or convalescent COVID-19. The CDR3 region is CASSSRQGGDTDTQYF. As DNA, the CDR3 is TGTGCCAGCAGCTCGCGGCAGGGCGGGGACACAGATACGCAGTATTTT.